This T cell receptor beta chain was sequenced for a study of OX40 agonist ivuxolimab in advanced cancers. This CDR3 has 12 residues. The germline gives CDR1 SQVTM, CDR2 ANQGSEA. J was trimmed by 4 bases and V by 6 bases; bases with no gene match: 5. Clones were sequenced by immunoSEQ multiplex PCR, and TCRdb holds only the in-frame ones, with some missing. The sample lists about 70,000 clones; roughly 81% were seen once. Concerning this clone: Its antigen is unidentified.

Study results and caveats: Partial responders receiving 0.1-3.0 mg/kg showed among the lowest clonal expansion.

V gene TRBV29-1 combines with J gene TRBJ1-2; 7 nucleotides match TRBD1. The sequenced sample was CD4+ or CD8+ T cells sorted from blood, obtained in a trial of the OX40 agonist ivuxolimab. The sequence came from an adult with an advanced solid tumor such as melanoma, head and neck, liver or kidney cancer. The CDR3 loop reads CSVRQGLYGYTF. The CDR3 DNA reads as TGCAGCGTCCGACAGGGCCTCTATGGCTACACCTTC.